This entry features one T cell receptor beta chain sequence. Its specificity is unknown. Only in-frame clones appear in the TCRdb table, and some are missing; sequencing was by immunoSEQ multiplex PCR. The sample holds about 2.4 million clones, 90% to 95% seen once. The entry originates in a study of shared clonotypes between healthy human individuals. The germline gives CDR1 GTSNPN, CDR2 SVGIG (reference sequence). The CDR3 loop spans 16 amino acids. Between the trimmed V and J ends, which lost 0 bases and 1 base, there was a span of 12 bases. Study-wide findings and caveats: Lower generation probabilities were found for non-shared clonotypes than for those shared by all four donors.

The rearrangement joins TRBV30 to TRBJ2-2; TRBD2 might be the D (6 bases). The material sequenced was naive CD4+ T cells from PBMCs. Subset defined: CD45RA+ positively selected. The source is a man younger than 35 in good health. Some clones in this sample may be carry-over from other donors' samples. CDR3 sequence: CAWSVPGSGNTGELFF. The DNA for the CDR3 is TGTGCCTGGAGTGTACCCGGTAGCGGGAACACCGGGGAGCTGTTTTTT.